The entry below gives a single T cell receptor (beta chain) sequence along with its context. Its matching antigen is unknown. Profiling relied on immunoSEQ multiplex PCR, and the TCRdb table lists in-frame clones only, not all of them. Here the sample spans hundreds of thousands of clones, roughly 72% being singletons. This entry belongs to a study of shared clonotypes between healthy human individuals. Study-level findings and limits: Exclusively blood specimens were collected; tissue repertoires likely differ. Non-shared clonotypes had lower generation probabilities than those shared by all four donors.

The specimen sequenced was memory CD4+ T cells sorted from blood. Subset defined: CD45RA-negative fraction. This sequence was found in a woman in her thirties in good health.

The CDR3 DNA reads TGTGCCAGCAGCTCAACCCAGGCCAGCTATGGCTACACCTTC. As protein: CASSSTQASYGYTF. The chain uses TRBV5-6 and TRBJ1-2; no definite D call. The ends were cut back, 3 bases at V and 4 bases at J, with 13 bases in the middle. Germline CDR1 is SGHDT and CDR2 is YYEEEE. The CDR3 is 14 residues long.